The T cell receptor beta chain under discussion was sequenced for a study of T cell responses to AZD1222 COVID-19 vaccine. The germline CDR1 and CDR2 sequences are LNHDA and SQIVND (reference sequence). The CDR3 runs 15 residues. After removal of 3 bases from V and 5 bases from J, the junction contained 9 bases not matched to a gene. The assay was immunoSEQ multiplex PCR, and TCRdb's table has in-frame clones only and misses some. The data hold under 150,000 clones, with over 90% observed a single time. Points from the study as a whole: Only a handful of AZD1222 recipients were seropositive at baseline. As reported, nearly half of all spike-specific TCRs target variant regions that are unmutated.

Concerning this clone itself: The antigen is not known.

This rearrangement joins TRBV19 to TRBJ2-5; 7 bases are a match to TRBD2. The clonotype was recovered from an adult in good health. The sequences come from peripheral blood, collected on day 0 of AZD1222 vaccination. Written as DNA, the CDR3 is TGTGCCAGTAGTATGGGTCTCGGGGAGGGGGAGACCCAGTACTTC. Its translation: CASSMGLGEGETQYF.